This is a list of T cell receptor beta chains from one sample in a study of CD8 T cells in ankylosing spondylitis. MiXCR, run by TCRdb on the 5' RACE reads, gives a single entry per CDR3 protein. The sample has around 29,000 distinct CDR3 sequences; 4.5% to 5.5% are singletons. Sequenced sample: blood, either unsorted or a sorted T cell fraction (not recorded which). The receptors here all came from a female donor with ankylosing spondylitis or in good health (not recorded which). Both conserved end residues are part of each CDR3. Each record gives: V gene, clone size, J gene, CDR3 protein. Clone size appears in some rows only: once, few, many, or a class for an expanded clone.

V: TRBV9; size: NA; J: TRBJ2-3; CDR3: CASSAPGLAGTDTQYF
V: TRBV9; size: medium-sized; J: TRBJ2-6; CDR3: CASSVTYSGANVLTF
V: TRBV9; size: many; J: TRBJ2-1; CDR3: CASSVGAFRGRTDEQFF
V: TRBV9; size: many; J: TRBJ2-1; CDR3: CASSTTNRGAEQFF
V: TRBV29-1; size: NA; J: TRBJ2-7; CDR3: CSVWEGRYEQYF
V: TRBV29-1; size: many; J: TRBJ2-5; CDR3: CSVGRPQETQYF
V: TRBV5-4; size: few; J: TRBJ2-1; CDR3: CASDRRGSGSSNEQFF
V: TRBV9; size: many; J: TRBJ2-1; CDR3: CASSVGGRGPYNEQFF
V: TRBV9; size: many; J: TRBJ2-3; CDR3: CASSLTSVTDTQYF
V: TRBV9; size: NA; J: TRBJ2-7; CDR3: CASSVGGKSYEQYF
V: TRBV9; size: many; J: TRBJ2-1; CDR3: CASSGRGGSYNEQFF
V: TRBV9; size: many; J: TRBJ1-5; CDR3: CASSVEGGAQPQHF
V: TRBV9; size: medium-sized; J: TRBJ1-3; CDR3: CASSNSLQGYSGNTIYF
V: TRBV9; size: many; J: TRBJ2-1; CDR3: CASSVGSRTSGGLVRGEQFF
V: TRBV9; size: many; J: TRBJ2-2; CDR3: CASSVASGMNTGELFF
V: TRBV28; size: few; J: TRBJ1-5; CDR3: CASTLSGQGGQPQHF